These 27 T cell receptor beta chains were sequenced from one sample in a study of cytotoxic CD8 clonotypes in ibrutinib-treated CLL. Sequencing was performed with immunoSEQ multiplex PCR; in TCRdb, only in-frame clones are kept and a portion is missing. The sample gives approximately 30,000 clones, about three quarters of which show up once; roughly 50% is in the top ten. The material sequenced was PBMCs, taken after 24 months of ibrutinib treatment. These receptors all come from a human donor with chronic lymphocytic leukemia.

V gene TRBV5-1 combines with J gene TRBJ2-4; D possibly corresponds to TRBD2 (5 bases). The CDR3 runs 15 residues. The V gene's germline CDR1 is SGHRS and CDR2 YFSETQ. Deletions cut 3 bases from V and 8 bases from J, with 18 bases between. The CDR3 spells CASSSTVSSLDIQYF. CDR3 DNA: TGCGCCAGCAGCTCGACGGTTTCTAGCCTTGACATTCAGTACTTC.

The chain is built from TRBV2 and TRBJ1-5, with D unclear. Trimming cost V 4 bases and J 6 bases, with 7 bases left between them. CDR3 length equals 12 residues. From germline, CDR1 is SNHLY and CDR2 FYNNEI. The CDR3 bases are TGTGCCAGCAGTGCGCCTGTTCAGCCCCAGCATTTT. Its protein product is CASSAPVQPQHF.

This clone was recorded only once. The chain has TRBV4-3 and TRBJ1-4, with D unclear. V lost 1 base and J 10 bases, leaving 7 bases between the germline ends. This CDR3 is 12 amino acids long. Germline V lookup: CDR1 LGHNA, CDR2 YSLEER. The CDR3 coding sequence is TGCGCCAGCAGCCAAGTCGACGGAAAACTGTTTTTT. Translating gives CASSQVDGKLFF.

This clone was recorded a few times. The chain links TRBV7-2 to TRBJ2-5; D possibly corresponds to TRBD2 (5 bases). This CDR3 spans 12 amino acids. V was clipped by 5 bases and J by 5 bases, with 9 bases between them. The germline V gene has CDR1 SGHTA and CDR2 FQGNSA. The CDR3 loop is CASSPPGETQYF. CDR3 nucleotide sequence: TGTGCCAGCAGCCCTCCGGGGGAGACCCAGTACTTC.

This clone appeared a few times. This CDR3 is CASGAYEQYF. DNA for the CDR3: TGCGCCAGCGGCGCCTACGAGCAGTACTTC. This chain joins TRBV5-1 and TRBJ2-7, with D hard to call. The V gene lost 7 bases and the J gene lost 2 bases, with 4 bases spanning the gap. Looked up from germline, CDR1 is SGHRS and CDR2 is YFSETQ. The CDR3 runs 10 residues.

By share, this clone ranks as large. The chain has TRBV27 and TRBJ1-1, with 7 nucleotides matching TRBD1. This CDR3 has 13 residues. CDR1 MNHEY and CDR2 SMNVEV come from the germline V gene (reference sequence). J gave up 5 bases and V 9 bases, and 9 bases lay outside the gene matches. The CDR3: CARDQQGLTEAFF. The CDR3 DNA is TGTGCCAGGGACCAACAGGGGCTGACTGAAGCTTTCTTT.

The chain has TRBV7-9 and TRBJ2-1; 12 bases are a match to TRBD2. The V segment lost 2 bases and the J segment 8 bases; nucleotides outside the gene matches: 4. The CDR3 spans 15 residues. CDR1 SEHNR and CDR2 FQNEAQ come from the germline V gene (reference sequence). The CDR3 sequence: CASSLRLAGDHEQFF. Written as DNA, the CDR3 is TGTGCCAGCAGCTTACGACTAGCGGGGGACCATGAGCAGTTCTTC.

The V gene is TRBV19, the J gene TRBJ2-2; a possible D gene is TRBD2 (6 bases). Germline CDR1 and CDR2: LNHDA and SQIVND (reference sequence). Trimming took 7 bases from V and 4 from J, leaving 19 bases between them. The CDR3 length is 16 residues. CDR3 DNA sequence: TGTGCCAGTAATTGGAGGGCCGGTACGGGCACCGGGGAGCTGTTTTTT. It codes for CASNWRAGTGTGELFF.

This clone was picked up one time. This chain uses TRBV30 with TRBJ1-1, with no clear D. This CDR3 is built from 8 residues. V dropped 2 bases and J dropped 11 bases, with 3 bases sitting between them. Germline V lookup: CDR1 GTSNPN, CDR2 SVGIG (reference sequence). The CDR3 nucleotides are TGTGCCTGGAGTCCTGCTTTCTTT. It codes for CAWSPAFF. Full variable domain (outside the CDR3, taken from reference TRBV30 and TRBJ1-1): SQTIHQWPATLVQPVGSPLSLECTVEGTSNPNLYWYRQAAGRGLQLLFYSVGIGQISSEVPQNLSASRPQDRQFILSSKKLLLSDSGFYLCAWSPAFFGQGTRLTVV.

In DNA form, the CDR3 reads TGTGCCAGCAGCTTAGACCCAGGGGCGCGGGGCTACACCTTC. As protein: CASSLDPGARGYTF. The chain couples TRBV7-2 to TRBJ1-2, with a possible D match to TRBD1 (6 bases). The CDR3 loop spans 14 amino acids. Trimming took off 1 base at V and 8 bases at J, with 14 bases between the two ends. The germline gives CDR1 SGHTA, CDR2 FQGNSA.

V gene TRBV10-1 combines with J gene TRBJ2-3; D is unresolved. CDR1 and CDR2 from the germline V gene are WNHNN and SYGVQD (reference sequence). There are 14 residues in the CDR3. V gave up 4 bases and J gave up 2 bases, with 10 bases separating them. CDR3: CASSGGLHTDTQYF. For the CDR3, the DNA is TGCGCCAGCAGTGGGGGTCTGCACACAGATACGCAGTATTTT.

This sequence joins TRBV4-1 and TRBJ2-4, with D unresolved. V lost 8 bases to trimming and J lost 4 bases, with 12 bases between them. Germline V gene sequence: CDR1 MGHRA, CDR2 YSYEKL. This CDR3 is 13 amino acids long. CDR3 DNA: TGCGCCAGCTTCTCTGCCGCTAAAAACATTCAGTACTTC. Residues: CASFSAAKNIQYF.

CDR3 coding DNA: TGTGCCAGCCTAAGTTTGGCCTTTCCCGAGGAGGGGCAGTATTTT. As protein: CASLSLAFPEEGQYF. J is TRBJ2-3 and V is TRBV27; possible D gene TRBD2, 6 bases. The V gene lost 8 bases and the J gene lost 11 bases, with 26 bases spanning the gap. The CDR3 length is 15 residues. Germline loops: CDR1 MNHEY, CDR2 SMNVEV (reference sequence).

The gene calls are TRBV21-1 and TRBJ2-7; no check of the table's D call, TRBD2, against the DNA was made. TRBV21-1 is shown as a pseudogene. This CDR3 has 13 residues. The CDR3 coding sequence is TGTGCCAGCAGCAATTCTACCCCCTACGAGCAGTACTTC. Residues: CASSNSTPYEQYF.

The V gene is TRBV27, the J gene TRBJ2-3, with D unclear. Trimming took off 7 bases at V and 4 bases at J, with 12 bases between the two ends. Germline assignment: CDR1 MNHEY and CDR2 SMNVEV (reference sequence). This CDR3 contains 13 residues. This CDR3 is CASNPAAADTQYF. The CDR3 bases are TGTGCCAGCAATCCCGCCGCAGCAGATACGCAGTATTTT.

CDR3 nucleotides: TGTGCCAGCAACCTCAGGGGGGCAGATCAGCCCCAGCATTTT. Protein sequence: CASNLRGADQPQHF. This sequence joins TRBV6-1 and TRBJ1-5, with TRBD1 identical over 7 bases. This CDR3 region has 14 residues. Germline V lookup: CDR1 MNHNS, CDR2 SASEGT. Unmatched junction bases numbered 8, after V lost 7 bases and J lost 5 bases.

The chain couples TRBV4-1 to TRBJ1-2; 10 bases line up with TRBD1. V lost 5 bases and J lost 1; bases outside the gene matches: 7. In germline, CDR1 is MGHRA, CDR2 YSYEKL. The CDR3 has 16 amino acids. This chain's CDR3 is CASSALTGGGNYGYTF. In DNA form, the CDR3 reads TGCGCCAGCAGCGCTTTGACAGGGGGCGGTAACTATGGCTACACCTTC.

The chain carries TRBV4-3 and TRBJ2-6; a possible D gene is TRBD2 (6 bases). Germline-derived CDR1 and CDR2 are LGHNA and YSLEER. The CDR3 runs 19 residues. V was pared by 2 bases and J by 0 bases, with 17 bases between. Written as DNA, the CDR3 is TGCGCCAGCAGCCAAACCACCGGGAGCTTTATCTCTGGGGCCAACGTCCTGACTTTC. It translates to CASSQTTGSFISGANVLTF.

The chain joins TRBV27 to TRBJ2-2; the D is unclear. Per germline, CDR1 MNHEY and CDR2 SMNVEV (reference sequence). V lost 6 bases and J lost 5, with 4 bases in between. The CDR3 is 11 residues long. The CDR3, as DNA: TGTGCCAGCAGAAGAACCGGGGAGCTGTTTTTT. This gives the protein CASRRTGELFF.

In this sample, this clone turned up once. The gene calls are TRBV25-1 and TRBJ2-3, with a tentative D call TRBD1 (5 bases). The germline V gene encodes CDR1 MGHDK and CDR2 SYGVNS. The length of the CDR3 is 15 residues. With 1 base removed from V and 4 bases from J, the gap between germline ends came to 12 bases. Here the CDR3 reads CASSELSRVSDTQYF. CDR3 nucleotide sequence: TGTGCCAGCAGTGAATTATCCAGGGTTTCAGATACGCAGTATTTT.

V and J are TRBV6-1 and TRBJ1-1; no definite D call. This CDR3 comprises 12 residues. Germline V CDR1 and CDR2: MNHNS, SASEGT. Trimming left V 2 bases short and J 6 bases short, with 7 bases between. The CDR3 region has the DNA TGTGCCAGCAGTGAACTGCAATCTGAAGCTTTCTTT. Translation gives CASSELQSEAFF.

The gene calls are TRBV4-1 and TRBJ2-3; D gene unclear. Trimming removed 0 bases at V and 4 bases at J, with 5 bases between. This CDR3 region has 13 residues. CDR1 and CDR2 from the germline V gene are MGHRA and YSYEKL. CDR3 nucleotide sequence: TGCGCCAGCAGCCAAGAAGAGCCAGATACGCAGTATTTT. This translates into CASSQEEPDTQYF.

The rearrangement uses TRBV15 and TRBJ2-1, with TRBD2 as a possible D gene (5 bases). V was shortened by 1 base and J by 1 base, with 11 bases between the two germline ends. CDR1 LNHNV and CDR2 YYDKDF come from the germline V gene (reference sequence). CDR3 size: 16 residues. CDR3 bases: TGTGCCACCAGCAGAGGCCTACTAGAGTCCTACAATGAGCAGTTCTTC. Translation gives CATSRGLLESYNEQFF.

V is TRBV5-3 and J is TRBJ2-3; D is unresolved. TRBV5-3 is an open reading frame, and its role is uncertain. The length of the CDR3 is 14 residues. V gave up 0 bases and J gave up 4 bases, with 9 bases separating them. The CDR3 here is CARSLEVRADTQYF. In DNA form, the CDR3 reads TGTGCCAGAAGCTTGGAGGTTAGGGCAGATACGCAGTATTTT.

CDR3 sequence: CASSLDLGGRYGYTF. In DNA form, the CDR3 reads TGTGCCAGCAGCTTAGATTTGGGGGGCCGCTATGGCTACACCTTC. The J gene is TRBJ1-2, the V gene TRBV11-2; D possibly corresponds to TRBD1 (6 bases). The CDR3 sequence is 15 residues long. Germline CDR1 reads SGHAT; CDR2 reads FQNNGV. Trimming stripped 0 bases from V and 4 bases from J, with 12 bases between.

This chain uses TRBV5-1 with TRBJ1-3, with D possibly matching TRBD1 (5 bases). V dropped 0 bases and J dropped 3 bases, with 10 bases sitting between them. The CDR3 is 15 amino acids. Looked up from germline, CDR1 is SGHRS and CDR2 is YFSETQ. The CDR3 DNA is TGCGCCAGCAGCTTGGCTGGGGCGAGTGGAAACACCATATATTTT. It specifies CASSLAGASGNTIYF.

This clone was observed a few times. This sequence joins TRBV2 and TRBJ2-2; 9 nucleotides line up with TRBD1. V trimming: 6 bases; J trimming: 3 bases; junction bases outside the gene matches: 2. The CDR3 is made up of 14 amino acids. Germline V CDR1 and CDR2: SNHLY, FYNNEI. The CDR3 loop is CASRTGGHTGELFF. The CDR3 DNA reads TGTGCCAGCAGAACAGGGGGCCACACCGGGGAGCTGTTTTTT.